This TCR beta chain was sequenced for a study of shared clonotypes between healthy human individuals. Notes on the study in general: Larger richness was generally estimated for naive than memory subsets.

The data were produced by immunoSEQ multiplex PCR, yet TCRdb's version contains in-frame clones alone and is incomplete. The table includes a few hundred thousand clones, about 96% detected once. Comments on this clone: The antigen is undetermined.

This clonotype originated in a man between 25 and 39 years old in good health. The source material was memory CD8+ T cells sorted from blood. The subset here: CD45RO+ cells pooled with CCR7-negative TemRA cells.

DNA for the CDR3: TGTGCCAGCAGCCCCGGACTAGCATCTGGCACCGGGGAGCTGTTTTTT. Amino acids: CASSPGLASGTGELFF. The chain recombines TRBV11-3 with TRBJ2-2, with TRBD2 matching 8 bases. The CDR3 has 16 residues. The V segment lost 5 bases and the J segment 4 bases; nucleotides outside the gene matches: 9. Looked up from germline, CDR1 is SGHNT and CDR2 is YENEEA.